These 7 T cell receptor beta chains were sequenced from one sample in a study of blood T cells in healthy people across ages. For the second PCR, which ran for about 7 to 12 cycles, a sample-barcoded 5' primer and a J-beta primer mix were used. TCRdb reanalysed the 5' RACE reads using MiXCR and keeps one entry per CDR3 protein. The top ten hold around 12% of the sample, which has around 990,000 distinct CDR3 sequences, roughly two fifths seen once. Sequences were obtained from blood. Receptors were obtained from a man between 18 and 29 years old in good health.

This clonotype has just one count. V gene TRBV12-3 or TRBV12-4 combines with J gene TRBJ1-2; D gene ambiguous. This CDR3 has 15 amino acids. V was shortened by 3 bases and J by 0 bases, with 11 bases between the two germline ends. This chain's CDR3 is CASSFARLTNYGYTF. The CDR3 bases are TGTGCCAGCAGTTTTGCTAGGCTAACTAACTATGGCTACACCTTC.

The V and J genes are TRBV5-5 and TRBJ2-1; D is unresolved. The CDR3 runs to 14 residues. V lost 0 bases and J 4 bases, leaving 8 bases between the germline ends. In germline, CDR1 is SGHKS, CDR2 YYEKEE (reference sequence). CDR3 sequence: CASSLADPYNEQFF. The CDR3 DNA sequence: TGTGCCAGCAGCTTGGCGGACCCTTACAATGAGCAGTTCTTC.

The chain combines TRBV5-5 with TRBJ2-1, with 7 bases fitting TRBD1. From germline, CDR1 is SGHKS and CDR2 YYEKEE (reference sequence). This CDR3 is 17 amino acids long. V shed 4 bases, J shed 0 bases, and the junction held 10 bases outside the gene matches. CDR3 residues: CASSVDRVDSSYNEQFF. The CDR3 coding sequence is TGTGCCAGCAGCGTCGACAGGGTTGACAGCTCCTACAATGAGCAGTTCTTC.

The chain joins TRBV9 to TRBJ2-3; TRBD2 aligns across 7 bases. Per the germline V gene, CDR1 is SGDLS and CDR2 is YYNGEE. J lost 5 bases, V lost 0 bases, and 6 bases had no gene match. CDR3 length: 15 amino acids. CDR3 sequence reads: CASSVGQGGEDTQYF. In DNA, the CDR3 is TGTGCCAGCAGCGTAGGGCAGGGAGGGGAAGATACGCAGTATTTT.

The gene calls are TRBV12-3 or TRBV12-4 and TRBJ2-2; 8 nucleotides align to TRBD1. This CDR3 contains 15 residues. V gave up 4 bases and J gave up 4 bases; unmatched junction bases: 5. The DNA for the CDR3 is TGTGCCAGCAGTTACACAGGGGGTGTCACCGGGGAGCTGTTTTTT. Amino acids: CASSYTGGVTGELFF.

As regards this clonotype: A much more abundant neighbour one base away suggests this may be a read error. The chain has TRBV7-2 and TRBJ2-7; D perhaps matches TRBD1 (6 bases). Germline V gene lookup returns CDR1 SGHTA and CDR2 FQGNSA. V lost 5 bases to trimming and J lost 7 bases, with 21 bases between them. The CDR3 runs 15 residues. The CDR3 DNA follows: TGTGCCAGCAGCACCACGGGACAAGCCTACAAGGAGCAGTACTTC. This translates into CASSTTGQAYKEQYF.

The CDR3 DNA reads TGCAGCGTTCCCGACAGGTTGGCAAGGTACGAGCAGTACTTC. It specifies CSVPDRLARYEQYF. This sequence joins TRBV29-1 and TRBJ2-7; tentative D call: TRBD1 (6 bases). Germline CDR1 SQVTM, CDR2 ANQGSEA. V lost 5 bases to trimming and J lost 4 bases, with 18 bases between them. The CDR3 sequence is 14 residues long.